This T cell receptor (beta chain) was profiled in a study of PD-L1 blockade in urothelial cancer. Time point of the sample: pretreatment peripheral blood. The table lists this clone with a few counts. Sequencing used immunoSEQ multiplex PCR; TCRdb keeps in-frame clones, though not all of them. Altogether about 43,000 clones are present, 75% to 85% being singletons, with the ten largest covering roughly 15%. The sample consisted of PBMCs, taken around atezolizumab (anti-PD-L1) treatment. This clonotype was obtained from a man between 60 and 75 years old with urothelial cancer.

CDR3 DNA sequence: TGTGCCAGCAGATTCCTCAATTCACCCCTCCACTTT. Its translation is CASRFLNSPLHF. The genes are TRBV6-1 and TRBJ1-6; D call uncertain. Germline CDR1 and CDR2: MNHNS and SASEGT. The CDR3 is made up of 12 amino acids. V was cut by 6 bases and J by 7 bases, with 7 bases left in between.